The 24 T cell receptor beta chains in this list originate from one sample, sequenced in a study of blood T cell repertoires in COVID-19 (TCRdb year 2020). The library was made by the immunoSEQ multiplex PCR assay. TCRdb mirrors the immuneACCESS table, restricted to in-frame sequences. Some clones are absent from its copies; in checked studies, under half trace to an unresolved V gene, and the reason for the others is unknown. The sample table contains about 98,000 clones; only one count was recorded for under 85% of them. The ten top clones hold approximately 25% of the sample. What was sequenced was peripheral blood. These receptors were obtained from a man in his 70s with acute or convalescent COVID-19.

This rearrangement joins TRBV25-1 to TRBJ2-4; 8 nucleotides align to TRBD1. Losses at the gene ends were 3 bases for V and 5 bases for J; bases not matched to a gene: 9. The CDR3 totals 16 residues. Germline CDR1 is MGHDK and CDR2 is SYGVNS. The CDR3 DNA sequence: TGTGCCAGCAGTGAGCCCGGGACAGGTAGAGAAAACATTCAGTACTTC. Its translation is CASSEPGTGRENIQYF.

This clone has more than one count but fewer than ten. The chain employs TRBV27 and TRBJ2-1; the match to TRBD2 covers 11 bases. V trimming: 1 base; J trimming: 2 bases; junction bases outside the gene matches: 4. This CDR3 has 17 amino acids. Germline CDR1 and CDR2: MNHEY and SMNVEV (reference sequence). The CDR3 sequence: CASSLYQTSGTYNEQFF. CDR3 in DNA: TGTGCCAGCAGTTTATACCAGACTAGCGGGACCTACAATGAGCAGTTCTTC.

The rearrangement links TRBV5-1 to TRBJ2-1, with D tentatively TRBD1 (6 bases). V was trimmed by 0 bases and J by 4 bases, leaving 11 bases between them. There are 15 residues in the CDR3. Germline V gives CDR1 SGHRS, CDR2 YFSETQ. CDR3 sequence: CASSLGGQIYNEQFF. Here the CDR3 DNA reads TGCGCCAGCAGCTTGGGGGGGCAGATTTACAATGAGCAGTTCTTC.

CDR3 region: CASSGPGTGVDGYTF. CDR3 in DNA: TGTGCCAGCAGCGGTCCCGGGACAGGGGTCGATGGCTACACCTTC. This sequence joins TRBV11-2 and TRBJ1-2; 10 positions match TRBD1. CDR3 size: 15 residues. Trimming at V came to 5 bases and at J to 6 bases, leaving 9 bases not matched to a gene. Germline V gene sequence: CDR1 SGHAT, CDR2 FQNNGV. Variable domain in full (rest from reference TRBV11-2 and TRBJ1-2): EAGVAQSPRYKIIEKRQSVAFWCNPISGHATLYWYQQILGQGPKLLIQFQNNGVVDDSQLPKDRFSAERLKGVDSTLKIQPAKLEDSAVYLCASSGPGTGVDGYTFGSGTRLTVV.

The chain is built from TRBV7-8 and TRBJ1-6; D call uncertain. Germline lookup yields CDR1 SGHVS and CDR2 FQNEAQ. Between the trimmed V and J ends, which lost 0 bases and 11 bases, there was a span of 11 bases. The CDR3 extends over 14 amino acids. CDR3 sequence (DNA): TGTGCCAGCAGCTTAGCGGGCCCCCGGCCACCCCTCCACTTT. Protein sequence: CASSLAGPRPPLHF.

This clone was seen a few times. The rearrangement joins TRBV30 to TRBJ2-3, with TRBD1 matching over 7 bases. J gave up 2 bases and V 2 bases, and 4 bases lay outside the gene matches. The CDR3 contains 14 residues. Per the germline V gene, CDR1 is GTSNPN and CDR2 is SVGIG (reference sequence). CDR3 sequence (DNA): TGTGCCTGGAGTCGGGGACAGACCACAGATACGCAGTATTTT. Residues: CAWSRGQTTDTQYF.

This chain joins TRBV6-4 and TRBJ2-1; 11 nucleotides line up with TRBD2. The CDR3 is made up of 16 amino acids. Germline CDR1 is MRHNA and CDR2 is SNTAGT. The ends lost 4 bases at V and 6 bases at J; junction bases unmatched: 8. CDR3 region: CASSVTSGSSGNEQFF. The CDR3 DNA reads TGTGCCAGCAGTGTAACTAGCGGGAGCTCGGGCAATGAGCAGTTCTTC.

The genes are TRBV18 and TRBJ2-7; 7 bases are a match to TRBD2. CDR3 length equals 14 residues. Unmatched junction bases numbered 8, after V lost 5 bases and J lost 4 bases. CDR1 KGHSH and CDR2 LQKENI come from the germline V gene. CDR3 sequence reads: CASSTPGREYEQYF. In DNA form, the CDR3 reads TGTGCCAGCTCAACCCCGGGGAGGGAATACGAGCAGTACTTC.

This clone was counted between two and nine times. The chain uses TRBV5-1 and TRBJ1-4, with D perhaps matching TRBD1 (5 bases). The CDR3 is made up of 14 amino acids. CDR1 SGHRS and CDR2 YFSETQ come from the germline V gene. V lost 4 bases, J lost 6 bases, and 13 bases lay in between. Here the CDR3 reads CASSGGRGDEKLFF. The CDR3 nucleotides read TGCGCCAGCAGCGGCGGACGGGGGGATGAAAAACTGTTTTTT. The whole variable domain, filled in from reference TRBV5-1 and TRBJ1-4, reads KAGVTQTPRYLIKTRGQQVTLSCSPISGHRSVSWYQQTPGQGLQFLFEYFSETQRNKGNFPGRFSGRQFSNSRSEMNVSTLELGDSALYLCASSGGRGDEKLFFGSGTQLSVL.

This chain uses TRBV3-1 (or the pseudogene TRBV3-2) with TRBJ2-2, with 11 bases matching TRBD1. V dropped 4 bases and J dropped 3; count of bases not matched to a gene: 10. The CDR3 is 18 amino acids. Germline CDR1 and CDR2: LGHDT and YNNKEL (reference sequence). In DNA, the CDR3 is TGTGCCAGCAGCCTGTGGACAGGGGGCTGGTCGGACACCGGGGAGCTGTTTTTT. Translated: CASSLWTGGWSDTGELFF.

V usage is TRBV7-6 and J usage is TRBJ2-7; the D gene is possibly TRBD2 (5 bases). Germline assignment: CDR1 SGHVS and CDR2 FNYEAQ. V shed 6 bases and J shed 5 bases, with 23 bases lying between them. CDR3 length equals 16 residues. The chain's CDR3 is CASSRTGGYTVHEQYF. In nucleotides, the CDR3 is TGTGCCAGCAGTAGAACGGGCGGGTACACAGTCCACGAGCAGTACTTC.

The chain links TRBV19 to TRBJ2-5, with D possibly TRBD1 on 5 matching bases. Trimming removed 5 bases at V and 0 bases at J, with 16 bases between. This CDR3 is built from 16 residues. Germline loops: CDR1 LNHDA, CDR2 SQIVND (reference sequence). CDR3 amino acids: CASSPGYHRNQETQYF. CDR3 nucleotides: TGTGCCAGTAGTCCAGGGTACCATCGAAACCAAGAGACCCAGTACTTC.

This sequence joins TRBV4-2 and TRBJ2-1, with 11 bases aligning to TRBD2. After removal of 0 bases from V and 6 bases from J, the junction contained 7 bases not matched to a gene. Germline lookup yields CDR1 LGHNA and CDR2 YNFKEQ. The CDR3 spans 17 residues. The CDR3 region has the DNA TGTGCCAGCAGCCAAGACTTCACTAGCGGGAGAGGCAATGAGCAGTTCTTC. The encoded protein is CASSQDFTSGRGNEQFF.

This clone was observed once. In nucleotides, the CDR3 is TGTGCCACCCGGACTAGAGGAAATGAGCAGTTCTTC. Its protein is CATRTRGNEQFF. The V and J genes are TRBV19 and TRBJ2-1; TRBD2 agrees at 7 bases. This CDR3 has 12 residues. Per germline, CDR1 LNHDA and CDR2 SQIVND (reference sequence). With V trimmed by 10 bases and J by 7 bases, 7 bases remained unmatched.

The CDR3 DNA reads as TGTGCCAGCAGCCTCCCACTAGCGGGTGGGGAGACCCAGTACTTC. It encodes CASSLPLAGGETQYF. J is TRBJ2-5 and V is TRBV5-4, with 9 bases that match TRBD2. CDR1 is SGHNT, CDR2 YYREEE, per germline (reference sequence). The CDR3 runs 15 residues. With V trimmed by 4 bases and J by 5 bases, 9 bases remained unmatched.

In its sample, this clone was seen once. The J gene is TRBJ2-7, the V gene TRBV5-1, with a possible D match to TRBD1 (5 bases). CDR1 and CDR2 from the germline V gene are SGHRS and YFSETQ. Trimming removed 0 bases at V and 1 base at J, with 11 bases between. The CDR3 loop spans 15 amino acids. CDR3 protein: CASSLEGINSYEQYF. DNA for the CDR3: TGCGCCAGCAGCTTGGAGGGGATCAATTCCTACGAGCAGTACTTC.

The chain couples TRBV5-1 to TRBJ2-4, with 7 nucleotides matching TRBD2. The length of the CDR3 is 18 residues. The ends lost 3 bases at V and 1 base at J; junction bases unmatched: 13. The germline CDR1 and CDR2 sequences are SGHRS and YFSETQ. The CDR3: CASSSRGQGGAAKNIQYF. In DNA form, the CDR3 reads TGCGCCAGCAGCTCCCGGGGCCAGGGAGGGGCGGCCAAAAACATTCAGTACTTC.

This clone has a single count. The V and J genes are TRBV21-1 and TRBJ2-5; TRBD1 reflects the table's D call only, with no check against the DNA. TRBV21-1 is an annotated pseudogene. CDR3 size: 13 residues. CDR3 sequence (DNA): TGTGCCCCCACCGGGCAGGGGGCAGAGACCCAGTACTTC. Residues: CAPTGQGAETQYF.

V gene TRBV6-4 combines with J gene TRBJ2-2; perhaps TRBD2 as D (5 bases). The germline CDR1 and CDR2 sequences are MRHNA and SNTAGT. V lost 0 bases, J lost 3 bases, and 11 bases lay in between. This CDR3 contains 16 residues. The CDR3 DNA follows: TGTGCCAGCAGTGACTCGCTAAGCGGTTACACCGGGGAGCTGTTTTTT. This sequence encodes CASSDSLSGYTGELFF.

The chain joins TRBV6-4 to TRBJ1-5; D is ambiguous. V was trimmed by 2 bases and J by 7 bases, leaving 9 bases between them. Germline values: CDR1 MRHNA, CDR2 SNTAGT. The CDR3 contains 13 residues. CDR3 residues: CASSDRFGQPQHF. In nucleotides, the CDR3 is TGTGCCAGCAGTGACAGATTCGGGCAGCCCCAGCATTTT.

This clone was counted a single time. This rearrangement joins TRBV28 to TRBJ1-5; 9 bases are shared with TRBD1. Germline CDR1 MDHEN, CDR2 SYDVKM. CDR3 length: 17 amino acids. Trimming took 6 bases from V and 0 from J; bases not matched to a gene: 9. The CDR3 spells CASRHGTGKYSNQPQHF. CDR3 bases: TGTGCCAGCAGACACGGGACAGGGAAATATAGCAATCAGCCCCAGCATTTT. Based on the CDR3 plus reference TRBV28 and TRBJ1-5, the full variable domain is DVKVTQSSRYLVKRTGEKVFLECVQDMDHENMFWYRQDPGLGLRLIYFSYDVKMKEKGDIPEGYSVSREKKERFSLILESASTNQTSMYLCASRHGTGKYSNQPQHFGDGTRLSIL.

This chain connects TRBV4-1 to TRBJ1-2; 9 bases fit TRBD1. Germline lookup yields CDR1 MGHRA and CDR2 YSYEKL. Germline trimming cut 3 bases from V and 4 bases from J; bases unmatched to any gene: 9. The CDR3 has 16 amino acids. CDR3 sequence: CASSHQDWTGVYGYTF. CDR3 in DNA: TGCGCCAGCAGCCATCAAGACTGGACAGGGGTCTATGGCTACACCTTC.

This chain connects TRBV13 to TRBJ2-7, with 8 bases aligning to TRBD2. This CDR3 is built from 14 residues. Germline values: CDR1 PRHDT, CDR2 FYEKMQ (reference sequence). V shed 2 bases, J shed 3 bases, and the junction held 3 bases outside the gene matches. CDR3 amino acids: CASSLSGRGYEQYF. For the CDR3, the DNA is TGTGCCAGCAGCTTAAGCGGGAGAGGCTACGAGCAGTACTTC.

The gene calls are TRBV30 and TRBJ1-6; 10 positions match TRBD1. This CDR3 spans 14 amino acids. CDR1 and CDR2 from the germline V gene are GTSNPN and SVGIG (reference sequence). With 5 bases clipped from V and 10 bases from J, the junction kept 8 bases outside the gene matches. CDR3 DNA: TGTGCCTGGGGCCCCGGGACAGGGGCCTCACCCCTCCACTTT. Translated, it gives CAWGPGTGASPLHF.